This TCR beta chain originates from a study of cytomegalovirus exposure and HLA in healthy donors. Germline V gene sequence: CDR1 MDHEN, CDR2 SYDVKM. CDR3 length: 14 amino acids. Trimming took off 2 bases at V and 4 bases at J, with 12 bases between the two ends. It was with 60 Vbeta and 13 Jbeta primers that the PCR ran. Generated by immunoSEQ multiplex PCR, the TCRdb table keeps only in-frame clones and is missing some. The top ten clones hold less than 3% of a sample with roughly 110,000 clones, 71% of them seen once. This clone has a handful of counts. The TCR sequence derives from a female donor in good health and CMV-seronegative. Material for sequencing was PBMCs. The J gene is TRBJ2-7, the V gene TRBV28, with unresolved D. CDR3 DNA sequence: TGTGCCAGCAGTTTAGGCCGGAGCTGGTACGAGCAGTACTTC. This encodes CASSLGRSWYEQYF. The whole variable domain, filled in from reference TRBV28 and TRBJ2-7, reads DVKVTQSSRYLVKRTGEKVFLECVQDMDHENMFWYRQDPGLGLRLIYFSYDVKMKEKGDIPEGYSVSREKKERFSLILESASTNQTSMYLCASSLGRSWYEQYFGPGTRLTVT.